This T cell receptor beta chain was obtained from a study of CD8 T cells in Susac syndrome. Germline loops: CDR1 LGHNA, CDR2 YNFKEQ. Trimming shortened V by 0 bases and J by 0 bases, and 8 bases separated the two germline ends. This CDR3 has 15 residues. Reverse transcription used about 0.45 to 1 ug RNA and random hexamers. By means of immunoSEQ multiplex PCR, TCR beta CDR3 spanning 54 Vbeta and 13 Jbeta underwent amplification. Via MiXCR, TCRdb re-called the immunoSEQ multiplex PCR reads, giving one row per CDR3 protein. The sample has 150,000 to 250,000 distinct CDR3 sequences, nearly 95% seen once; the top ten hold under 0.095%.

Input material: CD4+ T cells from PBMCs. The clonotype originates from a human donor with multiple sclerosis. The rearrangement links TRBV4-2 to TRBJ1-2; D unclear. CDR3 bases: TGTGCCAGCAGCCAAGAACTCAAGACTAACTATGGCTACACCTTC. As protein: CASSQELKTNYGYTF.